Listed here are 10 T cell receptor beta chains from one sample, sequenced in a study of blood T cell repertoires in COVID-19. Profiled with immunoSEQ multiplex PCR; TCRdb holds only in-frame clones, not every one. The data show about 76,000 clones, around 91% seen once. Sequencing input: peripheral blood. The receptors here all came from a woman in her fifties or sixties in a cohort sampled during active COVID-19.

CDR3: CTLGTGAFF. In DNA, the CDR3 is TGCACCCTCGGTACCGGGGCTTTCTTT. The chain joins TRBV20-1 to TRBJ1-1; unclear D gene. CDR3 length: 9 amino acids. The germline gives CDR1 DFQATT, CDR2 SNEGSKA (reference sequence).

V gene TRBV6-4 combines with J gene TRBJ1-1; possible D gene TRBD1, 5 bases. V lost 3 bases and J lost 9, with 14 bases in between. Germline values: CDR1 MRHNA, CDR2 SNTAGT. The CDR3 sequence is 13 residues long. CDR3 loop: CASSEEGWGKAFF. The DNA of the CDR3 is TGTGCCAGCAGTGAGGAGGGATGGGGGAAAGCTTTCTTT.

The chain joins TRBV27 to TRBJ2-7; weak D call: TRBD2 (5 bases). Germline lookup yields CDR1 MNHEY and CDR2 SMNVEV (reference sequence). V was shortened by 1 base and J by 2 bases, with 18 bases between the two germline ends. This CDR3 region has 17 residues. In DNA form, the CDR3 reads TGTGCCAGCAGTTTATTGAGGCCGGTTGTAGCGCCCTACGAGCAGTACTTC. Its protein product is CASSLLRPVVAPYEQYF.

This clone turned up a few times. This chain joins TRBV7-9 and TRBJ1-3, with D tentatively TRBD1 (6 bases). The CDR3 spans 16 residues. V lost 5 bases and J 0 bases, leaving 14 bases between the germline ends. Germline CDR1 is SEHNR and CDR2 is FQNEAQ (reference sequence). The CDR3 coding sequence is TGTGCCAGCAGCCCGGATTGGGGGCCCTCTGGAAACACCATATATTTT. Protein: CASSPDWGPSGNTIYF.

The DNA for the CDR3 is TGTGCCAGCTCACCTGGGGCGGGAGGGCACTACGAGCAGTACTTC. Encoded protein: CASSPGAGGHYEQYF. The gene calls are TRBV18 and TRBJ2-7; 9 bases fit TRBD2. Germline V gene sequence: CDR1 KGHSH, CDR2 LQKENI. V trimming: 3 bases; J trimming: 3 bases; junction bases outside the gene matches: 6. This CDR3 is 15 amino acids long.

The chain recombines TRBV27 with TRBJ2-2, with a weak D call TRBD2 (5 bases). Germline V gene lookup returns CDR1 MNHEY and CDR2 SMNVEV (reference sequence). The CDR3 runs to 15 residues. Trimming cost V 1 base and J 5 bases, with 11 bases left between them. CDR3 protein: CASSLYTSPTGELFF. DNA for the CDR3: TGTGCCAGCAGTTTATATACTAGTCCGACCGGGGAGCTGTTTTTT.

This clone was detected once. The CDR3 reads CASSLRGEGGNQPQHF. CDR3 nucleotide sequence: TGTGCCAGCTCACTCCGAGGGGAGGGGGGGAATCAGCCCCAGCATTTT. The chain links TRBV18 to TRBJ1-5; D is possibly TRBD1 (6 bases). Germline V gene data show CDR1 as KGHSH and CDR2 as LQKENI. V lost 4 bases and J 4 bases, leaving 17 bases between the germline ends. There are 16 residues in the CDR3.

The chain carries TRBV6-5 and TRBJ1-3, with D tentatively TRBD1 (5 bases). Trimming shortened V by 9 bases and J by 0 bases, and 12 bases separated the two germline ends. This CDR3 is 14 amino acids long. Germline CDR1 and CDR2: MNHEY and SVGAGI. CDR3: CASRQSSSGNTIYF. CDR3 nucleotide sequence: TGTGCCAGTCGACAGTCTAGCTCTGGAAACACCATATATTTT.

CDR3 nucleotides: TGTGCCAGCAGCTTGGCGGTCTACACGGGTTCTTCGACCAAAAACATTCAGTACTTC. It yields the protein CASSLAVYTGSSTKNIQYF. The chain uses TRBV5-4 and TRBJ2-4; D unclear. The CDR3 sequence is 19 residues long. Germline assignment: CDR1 SGHNT and CDR2 YYREEE (reference sequence). Between the trimmed V and J ends, which lost 0 bases and 2 bases, there was a span of 21 bases. Supplemented by reference TRBV5-4 and TRBJ2-4, the full variable domain reads ETGVTQSPTHLIKTRGQQVTLRCSSQSGHNTVSWYQQALGQGPQFIFQYYREEENGRGNFPPRFSGLQFPNYSSELNVNALELDDSALYLCASSLAVYTGSSTKNIQYFGAGTRLSVL.

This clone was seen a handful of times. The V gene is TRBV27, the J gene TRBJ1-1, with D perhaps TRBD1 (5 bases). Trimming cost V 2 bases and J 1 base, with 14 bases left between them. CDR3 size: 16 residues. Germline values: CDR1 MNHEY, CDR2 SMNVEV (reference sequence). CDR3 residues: CASSLRSGLGNTEAFF. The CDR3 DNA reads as TGTGCCAGCAGTTTAAGGTCAGGGTTAGGGAACACTGAAGCTTTCTTT.